The 2 T cell receptor beta chains reported below all come from one sample, sequenced in a study of blood T cell repertoires in COVID-19 (dated by TCRdb to 2018 to 2021). The receptor library was made with the immunoSEQ multiplex PCR assay. TCRdb provides this immuneACCESS table in a form limited to in-frame rearrangements. Some clones are lacking; in checked studies, under half of them reflect an unresolved V gene, and why the rest are absent is not known. A total of some 250,000 clones appear in this sample, under 90% of them only once. The top ten clones comprise around 3% of the sample. Sequencing was carried out using peripheral blood. The source of these receptors is a woman aged 55-70 years with active or convalescent COVID-19.

The genes are TRBV2 and TRBJ1-1, with 7 bases that match TRBD1. Germline CDR1 is SNHLY and CDR2 is FYNNEI. The ends lost 6 bases at V and 4 bases at J; junction bases unmatched: 5. The CDR3 contains 13 residues. Written as DNA, the CDR3 is TGTGCCAGCAGCCCGGGACAGCTCACTGAAGCTTTCTTT. As protein: CASSPGQLTEAFF.

The chain recombines TRBV7-3 with TRBJ2-3; tentative D call: TRBD2 (6 bases). Trimming removed 2 bases at V and 0 bases at J, with 12 bases between. CDR3 length: 16 residues. Germline assignment: CDR1 SGHTA and CDR2 FQGTGA. CDR3 DNA: TGTGCCAGCAGCTTATACGCGGGACTGAGCACAGATACGCAGTATTTT. This codes for CASSLYAGLSTDTQYF.